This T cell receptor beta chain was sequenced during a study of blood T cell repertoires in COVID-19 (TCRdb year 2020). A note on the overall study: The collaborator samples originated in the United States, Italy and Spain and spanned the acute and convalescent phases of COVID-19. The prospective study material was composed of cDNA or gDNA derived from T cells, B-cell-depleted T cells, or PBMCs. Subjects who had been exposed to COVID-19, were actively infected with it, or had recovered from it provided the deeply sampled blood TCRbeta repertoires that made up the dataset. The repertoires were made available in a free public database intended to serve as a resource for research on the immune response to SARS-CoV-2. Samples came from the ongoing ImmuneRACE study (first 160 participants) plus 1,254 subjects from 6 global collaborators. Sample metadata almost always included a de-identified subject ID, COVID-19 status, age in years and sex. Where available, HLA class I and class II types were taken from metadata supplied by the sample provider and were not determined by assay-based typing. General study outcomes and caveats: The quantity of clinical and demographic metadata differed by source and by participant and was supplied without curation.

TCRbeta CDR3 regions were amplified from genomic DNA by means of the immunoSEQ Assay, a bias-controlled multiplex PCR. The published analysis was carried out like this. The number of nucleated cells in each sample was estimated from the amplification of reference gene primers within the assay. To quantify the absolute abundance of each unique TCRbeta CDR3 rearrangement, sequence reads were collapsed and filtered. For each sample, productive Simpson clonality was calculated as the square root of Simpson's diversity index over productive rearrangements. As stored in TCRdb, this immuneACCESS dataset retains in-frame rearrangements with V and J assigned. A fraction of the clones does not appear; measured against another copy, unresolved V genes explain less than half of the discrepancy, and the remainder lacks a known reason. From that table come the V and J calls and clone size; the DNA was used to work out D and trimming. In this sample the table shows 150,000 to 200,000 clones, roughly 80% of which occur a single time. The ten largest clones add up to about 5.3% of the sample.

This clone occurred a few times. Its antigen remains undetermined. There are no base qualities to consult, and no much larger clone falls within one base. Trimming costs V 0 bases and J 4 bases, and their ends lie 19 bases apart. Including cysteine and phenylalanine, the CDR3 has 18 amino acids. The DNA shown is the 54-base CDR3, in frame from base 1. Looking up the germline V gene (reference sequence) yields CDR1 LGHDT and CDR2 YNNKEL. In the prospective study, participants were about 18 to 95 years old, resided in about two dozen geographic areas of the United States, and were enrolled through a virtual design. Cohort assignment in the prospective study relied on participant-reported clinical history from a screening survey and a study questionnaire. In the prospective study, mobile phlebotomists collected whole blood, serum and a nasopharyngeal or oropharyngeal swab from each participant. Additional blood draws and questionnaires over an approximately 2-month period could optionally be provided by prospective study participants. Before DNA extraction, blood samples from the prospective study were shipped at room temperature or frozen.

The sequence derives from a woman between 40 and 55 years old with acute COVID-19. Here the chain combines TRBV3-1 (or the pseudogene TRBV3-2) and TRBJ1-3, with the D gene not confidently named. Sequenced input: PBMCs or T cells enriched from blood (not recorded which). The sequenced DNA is TGTGCCAGCAGCCAAGATTATCCTAGGTCGACGTTCGGAAACACCATATATTTT. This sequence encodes CASSQDYPRSTFGNTIYF.